Below, one TCR beta chain is given with its context. Germline assignment: CDR1 MNHEY and CDR2 SMNVEV (reference sequence). CDR3 size: 16 residues. Trimming cost V 6 bases and J 3 bases; bases outside gene matches: 10. The data were obtained in a study of blood T cell repertoires in COVID-19. Across the whole study: Specimens from acute and convalescent COVID-19 originated in the United States, Italy and Spain. In each case, the material was cDNA or gDNA derived from T cells, B-cell-depleted T cells, or PBMCs.

In the source study's methods: Estimates of nucleated cell counts were drawn from the amplification of reference gene primers. The assay was immunoSEQ multiplex PCR, and TCRdb's table has in-frame clones only and misses some. V and J calls plus clone size are reproduced from that table; the DNA served to infer D and trimming. The data contain some 300,000 clones, around nine tenths of them singletons. This chain uses TRBV27 with TRBJ2-2; TRBD1 aligns across 7 bases. The TCR sequence derives from a man aged 70 or older with acute or convalescent COVID-19. The sequencing input was peripheral blood. The CDR3 region is CASRVDRALDTGELFF. In nucleotides, the CDR3 is TGTGCCAGCAGGGTCGACAGGGCTCTCGACACCGGGGAGCTGTTTTTT.